The 18 T cell receptor beta chains listed next were all sequenced from one sample in a study of OX40 agonist ivuxolimab in advanced cancers. Generated by immunoSEQ multiplex PCR, the TCRdb table keeps only in-frame clones and is missing some. The sample consists of roughly 80,000 clones, 85% to 95% of them appearing once. The sequencing here drew on CD4+ or CD8+ T cells sorted from blood, taken in a trial of the OX40 agonist ivuxolimab. These receptors were collected from an adult with an advanced solid tumor such as melanoma, head and neck, liver or kidney cancer.

The chain recombines TRBV6-5 with TRBJ1-2, with a weak D call TRBD1 (6 bases). With 6 bases removed from V and 3 bases from J, the gap between germline ends came to 14 bases. Germline assignment: CDR1 MNHEY and CDR2 SVGAGI. This CDR3 has 14 amino acids. The CDR3 DNA follows: TGTGCCAGCAGAAAACAGGGAGTGGACTATGGCTACACCTTC. It translates to CASRKQGVDYGYTF.

The CDR3 DNA follows: TGTGCCAGCAGTTCGCCGTTCGGGACAGGGGGTTACGAGCAGTACTTC. Translated: CASSSPFGTGGYEQYF. The rearrangement links TRBV28 to TRBJ2-7, with 11 bases that match TRBD1. The trim removed 4 bases at V and 4 bases at J, leaving 9 bases unmatched. Germline loops: CDR1 MDHEN, CDR2 SYDVKM. The CDR3 extends over 16 amino acids.

This sequence joins TRBV4-1 and TRBJ2-1; 9 nucleotides line up with TRBD1. From germline, CDR1 is MGHRA and CDR2 YSYEKL. CDR3 length: 18 amino acids. Trimming removed 4 bases from V and 0 bases from J; junction bases left unmatched: 10. CDR3 loop: CASSRANRGLTSYNEQFF. CDR3 in DNA: TGCGCCAGCAGCCGAGCTAACAGGGGGCTAACCTCCTACAATGAGCAGTTCTTC.

The V call is TRBV4-2, the J call TRBJ2-6; no firm D call. CDR1 is LGHNA, CDR2 YNFKEQ, per germline. Trimming took 3 bases from V and 2 from J, leaving 5 bases between them. This CDR3 is built from 14 residues. CDR3 bases: TGTGCCAGCAGCCACCCGGCTGGGGCCAACGTCCTGACTTTC. Its protein is CASSHPAGANVLTF.

The V gene is TRBV7-9, the J gene TRBJ2-7; the D call may be TRBD1 or TRBD2 (5 bases each). The CDR3 contains 17 residues. The V and J ends lost 4 bases and 7 bases respectively, with 26 bases between them. CDR1 and CDR2 (germline): SEHNR, FQNEAQ (reference sequence). CDR3 amino acids: CASSSTNRDPDTTEQYF. CDR3 coding DNA: TGTGCCAGCAGCTCGACCAACCGGGACCCCGATACTACAGAGCAGTACTTC. Combining the CDR3 with reference TRBV7-9 and TRBJ2-7 gives the whole variable domain DTGVSQNPRHKITKRGQNVTFRCDPISEHNRLYWYRQTLGQGPEFLTYFQNEAQLEKSRLLSDRFSAERPKGSFSTLEIQRTEQGDSAMYLCASSSTNRDPDTTEQYFGPGTRLTVT.

The chain recombines TRBV28 with TRBJ2-7; 8 positions match TRBD2. The V gene end was trimmed by 6 bases and the J gene end by 12 bases; junction bases not matched to a gene: 13. Germline V gene lookup returns CDR1 MDHEN and CDR2 SYDVKM. There are 13 residues in the CDR3. For the CDR3, the DNA is TGTGCCAGCAGCACGGGAGGGCCTCCAGTTCCGTACTTC. Translated: CASSTGGPPVPYF.

This chain joins TRBV28 and TRBJ1-3, with D unclear. Trimming removed 5 bases from V and 3 bases from J, with 5 bases in between. The CDR3 is 12 amino acids. CDR1 and CDR2 from the germline V gene are MDHEN and SYDVKM. The CDR3 reads CASSTFGNTIYF. The CDR3 bases are TGTGCCAGCAGTACCTTTGGAAACACCATATATTTT.

This clone turned up a few times. The chain joins TRBV30 to TRBJ2-7; 12 positions match TRBD2. Germline lookup yields CDR1 GTSNPN and CDR2 SVGIG (reference sequence). The CDR3 contains 16 residues. The V and J ends lost 2 bases and 1 base, in that order; junction bases with no gene match: 6. The chain's CDR3 is CAWSRLAGARSYEQYF. The CDR3 coding sequence is TGTGCCTGGAGTCGACTAGCGGGAGCCCGTTCCTACGAGCAGTACTTC.

V and J are TRBV6-5 and TRBJ2-6, with TRBD2 identical over 10 bases. The CDR3 runs 12 residues. In germline, CDR1 is MNHEY, CDR2 SVGAGI. V shed 7 bases, J shed 16 bases, and the junction held 7 bases outside the gene matches. The CDR3 bases are TGTGCCAGCACTAAGCGGGAGGGCTTGCTGACTTTC. Encoded protein: CASTKREGLLTF.

The chain combines TRBV28 with TRBJ2-3, with D tentatively TRBD1 (5 bases). Trimming cost V 6 bases and J 0 bases, with 13 bases left between them. Per the germline V gene, CDR1 is MDHEN and CDR2 is SYDVKM. The CDR3 consists of 15 residues. The CDR3 loop reads CASRDRTPSTDTQYF. DNA of the CDR3: TGTGCCAGCAGAGATCGGACACCTAGCACAGATACGCAGTATTTT.

V and J are TRBV5-8 and TRBJ2-7; possibly TRBD1 for D (6 bases). Between the trimmed V and J ends, which lost 6 bases and 7 bases, there was a span of 17 bases. This CDR3 has 13 residues. Looked up from germline, CDR1 is SGHTS and CDR2 is YDEGEE. CDR3 residues: CASTFQGGLEQYF. The CDR3 DNA reads TGTGCCAGCACGTTCCAAGGGGGTTTAGAGCAGTACTTC.

The chain carries TRBV13 and TRBJ2-7; TRBD2 is a possible D gene (6 bases). Germline CDR1 is PRHDT and CDR2 is FYEKMQ (reference sequence). The CDR3 is 16 amino acids. The ends were cut back, 0 bases at V and 0 bases at J, with 12 bases in the middle. This CDR3 reads CASSLGPRGSSYEQYF. The CDR3 DNA reads TGTGCCAGCAGCTTAGGCCCCCGGGGGTCCTCCTACGAGCAGTACTTC. The variable domain in full, with the rest retrieved from reference TRBV13 and TRBJ2-7, is AAGVIQSPRHLIKEKRETATLKCYPIPRHDTVYWYQQGPGQDPQFLISFYEKMQSDKGSIPDRFSAQQFSDYHSELNMSSLELGDSALYFCASSLGPRGSSYEQYFGPGTRLTVT.

The chain combines TRBV28 with TRBJ2-7, with TRBD1 matching over 7 bases. Trimming removed 6 bases from V and 3 bases from J; junction bases left unmatched: 11. Germline V lookup: CDR1 MDHEN, CDR2 SYDVKM. This CDR3 contains 15 residues. DNA for the CDR3: TGTGCCAGCAGATCGACAGGGAGCTCTCTCTACGAGCAGTACTTC. Protein: CASRSTGSSLYEQYF.

This clone was counted between two and nine times. V usage is TRBV29-1 and J usage is TRBJ2-3; 8 bases are shared with TRBD1. V lost 7 bases to trimming and J lost 1 base; unmatched junction nucleotides: 7. CDR1 is SQVTM and CDR2 is ANQGSEA in the germline V gene. This CDR3 region has 14 residues. In DNA, the CDR3 is TGCAGCGCGTGGACAGGGCATGGCACAGATACGCAGTATTTT. Amino acids: CSAWTGHGTDTQYF.

The rearrangement joins TRBV7-2 to TRBJ2-1, with D perhaps TRBD2 (5 bases). CDR1 and CDR2 (germline): SGHTA, FQGNSA. This CDR3 contains 15 residues. Trimming left V 5 bases short and J 2 bases short, with 13 bases between. The CDR3, as DNA: TGTGCCAGCAGCATAGACTACGGGGCCTACAATGAGCAGTTCTTC. Its protein is CASSIDYGAYNEQFF.

This chain joins TRBV30 and TRBJ2-3; 7 bases agree with TRBD1. The CDR3 consists of 13 residues. Germline CDR1 GTSNPN, CDR2 SVGIG (reference sequence). The trim removed 3 bases at V and 4 bases at J, leaving 4 bases unmatched. CDR3 DNA sequence: TGTGCCTGGAGCCGACAGGGAGCAGATACGCAGTATTTT. This gives the protein CAWSRQGADTQYF.

On this clone: The sample carries other DNA sequences with the same CDR3. The chain links TRBV7-8 to TRBJ2-7; 10 bases agree with TRBD1. The CDR3 runs 16 residues. V lost 6 bases to trimming and J lost 6 bases; unmatched junction nucleotides: 14. Germline CDR1 reads SGHVS; CDR2 reads FQNEAQ. CDR3 region: CASSQGLGQGSPEQYF. In DNA form, the CDR3 reads TGTGCCAGCAGTCAAGGGCTGGGACAGGGGTCCCCCGAGCAGTACTTC.

This chain links TRBV6-5 with TRBJ2-3, with D perhaps being TRBD1 or TRBD2 (5 bases each). The V gene's germline CDR1 is MNHEY and CDR2 SVGAGI. Trimming cost V 5 bases and J 6 bases, with 18 bases left between them. CDR3 length: 15 amino acids. The CDR3 reads CASSKGRGLGDTQYF. CDR3 coding DNA: TGTGCCAGCAGTAAAGGACGGGGCTTGGGTGATACGCAGTATTTT.